Presented here are 5 T cell receptor beta chains from one specimen sequenced in a study of T cells in Graves' hyperthyroidism and ophthalmopathy. Amplified TCR beta CDR3 regions derived from RNA transcripts. Initially, a first-round RT-PCR of the TCR CDR3 employed the HTBI primer set. TCRdb independently ran MiXCR on the multiplex PCR reads; one entry per CDR3 protein. Of approximately 520,000 distinct CDR3 sequences in the sample, approximately 25% are singletons; the top ten hold about 11%. The sample consisted of blood. These receptors were taken from a woman aged 30 to 39 with Graves' ophthalmopathy.

Points on this clonotype: The CDR3 ends on some other residue instead of the conserved phenylalanine or tryptophan, so this is likely a read error. The chain links TRBV11-2 to TRBJ1-2; D call uncertain. The V and J ends lost 1 base and 0 bases respectively, with 12 bases between them. CDR3 length: 16 amino acids. Germline-derived CDR1 and CDR2 are SGHAT and FQNNGV. Here the CDR3 DNA reads TGTGCCAGCAGCTTAGGAGGCGGGCGGTCTAACTATGGCTACACCTAC. Translated, it gives CASSLGGGRSNYGYTY.

The chain recombines TRBV6-1 with TRBJ2-7; D may correspond to TRBD1 or TRBD2 (5 bases each). Germline CDR1 reads MNHNS; CDR2 reads SASEGT. This CDR3 spans 13 amino acids. Trimming stripped 10 bases from V and 3 bases from J, with 16 bases between. This CDR3 is CATGDPPGYEQYF. DNA for the CDR3: TGTGCCACTGGGGACCCGCCAGGCTACGAGCAGTACTTC.

The chain is built from TRBV6-1 and TRBJ2-7; the D is unclear. The CDR3 is 12 residues long. Germline CDR1 and CDR2: MNHNS and SASEGT. The V gene lost 6 bases and the J gene lost 3 bases, with 9 bases spanning the gap. The CDR3, as DNA: TGTGCCAGCAGGACCGCAGGCTACGAGCAGTACTTC. Translation: CASRTAGYEQYF.

The chain links TRBV28 to TRBJ1-2, with D tentatively TRBD1 (6 bases). Trimming took off 9 bases at V and 3 bases at J, with 11 bases between the two ends. The CDR3 consists of 12 residues. The V gene's germline CDR1 is MDHEN and CDR2 SYDVKM. CDR3 in amino acids: CASGQLYYGYTF. In DNA, the CDR3 is TGTGCCAGTGGACAGCTATACTATGGCTACACCTTC.

The chain has TRBV6-4 and TRBJ1-1; no clear D. The CDR3 runs 16 residues. Deletions cut 2 bases from V and 2 bases from J, with 15 bases between. CDR1 is MRHNA and CDR2 is SNTAGT in the germline V gene. The CDR3 region is CASSDEGSEINTEAFF. In DNA form, the CDR3 reads TGTGCCAGCAGTGACGAGGGTAGTGAGATAAACACTGAAGCTTTCTTT.